This T cell receptor (beta chain) was obtained from a study of molecular identifiers for immune sequencing clone quantification. This clonotype occurred a few times. The target antigen is unknown. Each CDR3 protein is one row after TCRdb ran MiXCR on the PCR reads. The data show around 470,000 distinct CDR3 sequences, around 21% seen once. General study findings and limits: Highly expanded clone sizes could be underestimated through barcode sharing by identical TCR molecules. Clones carrying above 20 RNA copies accounted for over 98% of effector molecules, under 1% in naive cells.

The V gene's germline CDR1 is MGHRA and CDR2 YSYEKL. This CDR3 contains 14 residues. V was pared by 1 base and J by 14 bases, with 12 bases of the junction left unmatched. This receptor was identified in a human donor in good health. Some libraries in this study had Jurkat cell RNA spiked in. This chain joins TRBV4-1 and TRBJ2-3, with TRBD2 identical over 7 bases. Material for sequencing was naive CD8+ T cells from blood, with Jurkat cell RNA spiked in. Subset of the sample: FACS-sorted CD8+CD4-CCR7+CD45RA+ naive T cells. The CDR3, as DNA: TGCGCCAGCAGCCAAGGACAGCGGGGTCCCTCGCGGTATTTT. Its translation is CASSQGQRGPSRYF.